One and the same sample provided the 16 T cell receptor beta chains below, sequenced in a study of human CD8 memory T cell subsets. Scientists made TCR beta libraries using UMI-labeled 5' RACE. TCRdb re-called the 5' RACE reads, yielding one record per CDR3 amino acid sequence without DNA. This sample contains approximately 11,000 distinct CDR3 sequences. The sample was CD8+ stem-like memory T cells (TSCM and TCM) sorted from PBMCs. Subset reported: stem-like memory CD8 T cells (TSTEM), CCR7+ PD-1- TIGIT-. The receptors were sampled from a human donor in good health.

The chain's CDR3 is CASSDRGRVPLSYEQYF. The rearrangement uses TRBV12-3 or TRBV12-4 and TRBJ2-7; TCRdb calls TRBD1, which cannot be checked without DNA. This CDR3 has 17 residues.

The CDR3 here is CSAGTGVTDEQYF. The V call is TRBV20-1, the J call TRBJ2-7; TCRdb reports TRBD1, a call that lacks DNA to check it against. CDR3 length: 13 amino acids. The germline gives CDR1 DFQATT, CDR2 SNEGSKA (reference sequence).

The chain uses TRBV5-6 and TRBJ2-2; TCRdb calls TRBD2, which cannot be checked without DNA. Germline V gene data show CDR1 as SGHDT and CDR2 as YYEEEE. There are 15 residues in the CDR3. CDR3 sequence reads: CASSWWEAGTGELFF.

This clonotype registers medium-sized (0.01 to 0.1%) by frequency. V is TRBV7-9 and J is TRBJ2-1; there is no DNA to check the TCRdb D call of TRBD1. Germline assignment: CDR1 SEHNR and CDR2 FQNEAQ (reference sequence). This CDR3 comprises 15 residues. The CDR3 loop reads CASSFGGHPMSEQFF.

The V gene is TRBV12-3 or TRBV12-4, the J gene TRBJ1-1; there is no DNA to check the TCRdb D call of TRBD1. The CDR3 spans 15 residues. CDR3 region: CATCQGQGGNTEAFF.

V and J are TRBV3-1 and TRBJ1-1; with no DNA, the TCRdb D assignment of TRBD1 cannot be verified. This CDR3 is built from 14 residues. The germline CDR1 and CDR2 sequences are LGHDT and YNNKEL (reference sequence). The CDR3 is CASSHPGSNTEAFF.

This clonotype is medium-sized by frequency. The chain links TRBV10-3 to TRBJ2-3. The CDR3 sequence is 17 residues long. Germline CDR1 reads ENHRY; CDR2 reads SYGVKD. Here the CDR3 reads CAISESIRGTGTDTQYF.

According to its frequency, this clonotype is medium-sized (0.01 to 0.1%). The rearrangement links TRBV6-2 or TRBV6-3 to TRBJ2-2. Germline CDR1 reads MNHEY; CDR2 reads SVGEGT. This CDR3 is 15 amino acids long. The CDR3 is CASSYSIGLTGELFF.

The chain links TRBV28 to TRBJ2-3; TCRdb indicates TRBD2, and absent DNA this call remains unverified. This CDR3 spans 19 amino acids. Germline values: CDR1 MDHEN, CDR2 SYDVKM. The chain's CDR3 is CASSSVTGTSGRGPDTQYF.

By frequency, this clonotype registers large. V gene TRBV10-2 combines with J gene TRBJ2-1; TCRdb's D call of TRBD2 is untestable without DNA. The CDR3 loop spans 16 amino acids. CDR1 is WSHSY, CDR2 SAAADI, per germline. This chain's CDR3 is CASSDDSSGTYNEQFF.

The chain employs TRBV11-1 and TRBJ2-1. CDR3 length equals 11 residues. From germline, CDR1 is SGHAT and CDR2 FQDESV (reference sequence). CDR3 sequence reads: CASSYRHRQFF. The full variable domain, with the rest looked up from reference TRBV11-1 and TRBJ2-1, is EAEVAQSPRYKITEKSQAVAFWCDPISGHATLYWYRQILGQGPELLVQFQDESVVDDSQLPKDRFSAERLKGVDSTLKIQPAELGDSAMYLCASSYRHRQFFGPGTRLTVL.

The V gene is TRBV11-2, the J gene TRBJ2-7; the TRBD2 assignment by TCRdb is unverifiable without DNA. This CDR3 region has 13 residues. Germline lookup yields CDR1 SGHAT and CDR2 FQNNGV. CDR3 sequence reads: CASSSGLSYEQYF.

The rearrangement links TRBV9 to TRBJ2-1; the D call of TRBD1 rests on TCRdb alone, since no DNA is present to check it. Germline-derived CDR1 and CDR2 are SGDLS and YYNGEE. The CDR3 is made up of 15 amino acids. The CDR3 is CASNPLGTVYNEQFF. The whole variable domain, remainder taken from reference TRBV9 and TRBJ2-1, is DSGVTQTPKHLITATGQRVTLRCSPRSGDLSVYWYQQSLDQGLQFLIQYYNGEERAKGNILERFSAQQFPDLHSELNLSSLELGDSALYFCASNPLGTVYNEQFFGPGTRLTVL.

J is TRBJ1-1 and V is TRBV2; as DNA is missing, the TRBD1 call by TCRdb cannot be tested. This CDR3 contains 12 residues. Germline loops: CDR1 SNHLY, CDR2 FYNNEI. The CDR3 is CASRQGRTEAFF.

The genes are TRBV4-1 and TRBJ2-2; TCRdb lists TRBD2, though no DNA is available to test this call. The CDR3 is 16 residues long. Germline lookup yields CDR1 MGHRA and CDR2 YSYEKL. The CDR3 spells CASSQPLDSFTGELFF.

V usage is TRBV7-2 and J usage is TRBJ2-5; TCRdb returns TRBD2, unconfirmable since there is no DNA. The germline CDR1 and CDR2 sequences are SGHTA and FQGNSA. The CDR3 has 13 residues. This CDR3 is CASSQLAKETQYF.